This entry describes one TCR beta chain. The CDR3 spans 11 residues. Per the germline V gene, CDR1 is DFQATT and CDR2 is SNEGSKA (reference sequence). V lost 4 bases to trimming and J lost 5 bases, with 7 bases between them. This entry is derived from a study of cytomegalovirus exposure and HLA in healthy donors. The PCR was carried out with 60 Vbeta primers and 13 Jbeta primers. Repertoires were generated with immunoSEQ multiplex PCR, while TCRdb's copy carries only in-frame clones and drops some. The profile shows about 140,000 clones, around 80% of them singletons. As for the donors, each was a healthy bone marrow donor.

The receptor's source is a man in his forties in good health and CMV-seronegative. The gene calls are TRBV20-1 and TRBJ2-3; D is uncertain. Sequencing was carried out using PBMCs. This CDR3 is CSANEKDTQYF. As DNA, the CDR3 is TGCAGTGCTAACGAGAAAGATACGCAGTATTTT.